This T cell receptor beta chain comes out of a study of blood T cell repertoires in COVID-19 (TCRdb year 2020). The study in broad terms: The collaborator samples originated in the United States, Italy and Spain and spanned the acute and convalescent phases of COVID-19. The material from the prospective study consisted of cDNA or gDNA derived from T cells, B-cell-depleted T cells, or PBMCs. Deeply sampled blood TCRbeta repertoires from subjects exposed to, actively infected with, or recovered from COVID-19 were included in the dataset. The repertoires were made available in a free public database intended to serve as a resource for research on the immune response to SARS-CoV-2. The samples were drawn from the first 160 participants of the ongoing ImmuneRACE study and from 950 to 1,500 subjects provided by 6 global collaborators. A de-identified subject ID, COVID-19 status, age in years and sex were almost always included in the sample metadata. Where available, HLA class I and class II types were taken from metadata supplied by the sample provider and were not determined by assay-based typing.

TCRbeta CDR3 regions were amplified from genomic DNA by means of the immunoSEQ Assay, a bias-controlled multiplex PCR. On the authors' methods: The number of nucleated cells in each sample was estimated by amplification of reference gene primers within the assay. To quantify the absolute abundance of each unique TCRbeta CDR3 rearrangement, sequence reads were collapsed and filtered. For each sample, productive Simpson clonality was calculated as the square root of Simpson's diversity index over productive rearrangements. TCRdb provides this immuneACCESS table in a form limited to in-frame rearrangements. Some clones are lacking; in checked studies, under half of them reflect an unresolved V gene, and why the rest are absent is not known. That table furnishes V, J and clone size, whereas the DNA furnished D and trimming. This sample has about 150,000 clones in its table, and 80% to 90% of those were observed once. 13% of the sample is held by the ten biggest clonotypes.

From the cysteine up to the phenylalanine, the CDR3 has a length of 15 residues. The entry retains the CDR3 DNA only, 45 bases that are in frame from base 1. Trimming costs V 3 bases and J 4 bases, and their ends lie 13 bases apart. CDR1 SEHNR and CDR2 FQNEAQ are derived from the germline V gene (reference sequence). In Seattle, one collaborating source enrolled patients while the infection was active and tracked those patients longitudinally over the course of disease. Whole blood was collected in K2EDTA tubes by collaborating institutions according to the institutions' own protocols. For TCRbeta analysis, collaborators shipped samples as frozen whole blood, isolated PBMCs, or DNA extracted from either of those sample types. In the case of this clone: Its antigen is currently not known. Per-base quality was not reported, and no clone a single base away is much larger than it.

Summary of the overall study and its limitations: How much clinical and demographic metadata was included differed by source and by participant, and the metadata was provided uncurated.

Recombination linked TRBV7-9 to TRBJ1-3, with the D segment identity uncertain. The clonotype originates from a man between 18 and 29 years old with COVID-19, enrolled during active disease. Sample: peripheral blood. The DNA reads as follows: TGTGCCAGCAGCTTCGGCGGATATTCAGGAAACACCATATATTTT. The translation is CASSFGGYSGNTIYF.